This section outlines one T cell receptor beta chain sequence together with its context. Its antigen remains unknown. The data were obtained in a study of T cell repertoires in cytomegalovirus infection. Study overall: Recently described HLA-C-restricted plus well-studied HLA-B-restricted CMV epitopes were used.

Per germline, CDR1 LNHDA and CDR2 SQIVND (reference sequence). The CDR3 has 14 amino acids. V was shortened by 10 bases and J by 2 bases, with 17 bases between the two germline ends. TCRdb processed the reads anew with MiXCR; each CDR3 protein has one entry. Among roughly 920,000 distinct CDR3 sequences listed, under 40% were seen once. General study findings and limits: HLA-C-restricted CMV-specific TCR beta clonotypes prevailed in the ex vivo response.

The source is a human donor in good health (CMV status not recorded). Some clones in this sample may be carry-over from other donors' samples. This specimen was cultured CD8+ T cells from PBMCs, taken from culture after CMV antigen stimulation. This chain uses TRBV19 with TRBJ1-2, with D possibly being TRBD1 (5 bases). For the CDR3, the DNA is TGTGCCACAAGTCGGGGGATCAGGAACTATGGCTACACCTTC. Its protein product is CATSRGIRNYGYTF.